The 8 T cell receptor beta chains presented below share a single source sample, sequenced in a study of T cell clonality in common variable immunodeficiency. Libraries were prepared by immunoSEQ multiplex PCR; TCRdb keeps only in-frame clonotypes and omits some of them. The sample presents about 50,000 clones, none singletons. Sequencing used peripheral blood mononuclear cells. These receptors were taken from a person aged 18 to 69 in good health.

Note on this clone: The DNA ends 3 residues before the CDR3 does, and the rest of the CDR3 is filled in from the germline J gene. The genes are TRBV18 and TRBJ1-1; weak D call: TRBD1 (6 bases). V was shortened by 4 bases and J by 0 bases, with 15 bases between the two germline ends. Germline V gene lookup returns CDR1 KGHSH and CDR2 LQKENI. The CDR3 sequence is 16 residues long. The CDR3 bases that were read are TGTGCCAGCTCACAACAGGGTTATTTTATGAACACTGAA. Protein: CASSQQGYFMNTE. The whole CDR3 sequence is CASSQQGYFMNTEAFF.

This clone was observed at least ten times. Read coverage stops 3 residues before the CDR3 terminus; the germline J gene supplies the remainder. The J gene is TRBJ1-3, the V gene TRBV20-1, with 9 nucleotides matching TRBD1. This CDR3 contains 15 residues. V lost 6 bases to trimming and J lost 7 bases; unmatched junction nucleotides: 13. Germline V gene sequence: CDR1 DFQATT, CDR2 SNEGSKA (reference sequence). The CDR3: CSAPNLGTGWNTIYF. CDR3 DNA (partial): TGCAGTGCCCCGAACCTCGGGACAGGGTGGAACACC.

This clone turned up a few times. CDR3 sequence: CASSIEGYQPQHF. The DNA read from the CDR3 is TGTGCCAGTAGTATAGAGGGCTATCAGCCC. The chain recombines TRBV19 with TRBJ1-5; unclear D gene. Read data end 3 residues before the CDR3 end; the end is taken from the germline J gene. Trimming shortened V by 0 bases and J by 5 bases, and 5 bases separated the two germline ends. CDR1 and CDR2 (germline): LNHDA, SQIVND (reference sequence). This CDR3 has 13 amino acids. The full variable domain, rest sourced from reference TRBV19 and TRBJ1-5, is DGGITQSPKYLFRKEGQNVTLSCEQNLNHDAMYWYRQDPGQGLRLIYYSQIVNDFQKGDIAEGYSVSREKKESFPLTVTSAQKNPTAFYLCASSIEGYQPQHFGDGTRLSIL.

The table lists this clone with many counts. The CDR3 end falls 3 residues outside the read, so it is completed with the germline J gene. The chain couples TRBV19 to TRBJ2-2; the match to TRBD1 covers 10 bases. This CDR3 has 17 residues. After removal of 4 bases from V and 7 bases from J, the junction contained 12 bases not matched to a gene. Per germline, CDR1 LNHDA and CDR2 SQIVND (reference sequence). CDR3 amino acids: CASSSRDRGLENGELFF. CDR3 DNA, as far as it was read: TGTGCCAGTAGTAGCCGGGACAGGGGATTGGAGAACGGGGAG.

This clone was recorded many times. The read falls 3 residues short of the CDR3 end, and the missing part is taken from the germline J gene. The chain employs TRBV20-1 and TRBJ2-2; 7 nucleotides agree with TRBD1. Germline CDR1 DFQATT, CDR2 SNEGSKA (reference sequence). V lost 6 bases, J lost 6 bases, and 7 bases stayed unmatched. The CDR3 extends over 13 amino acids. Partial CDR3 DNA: TGCAGTGCCAGACGGACAGGAGCCGGGGAG. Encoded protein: CSARRTGAGE. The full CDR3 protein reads CSARRTGAGELFF.

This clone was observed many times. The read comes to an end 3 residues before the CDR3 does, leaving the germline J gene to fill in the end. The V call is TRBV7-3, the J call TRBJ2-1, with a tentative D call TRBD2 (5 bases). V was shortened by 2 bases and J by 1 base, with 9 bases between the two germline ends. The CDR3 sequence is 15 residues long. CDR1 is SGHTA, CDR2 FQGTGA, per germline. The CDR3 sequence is CASSLGGPSYNEQFF. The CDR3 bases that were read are TGTGCCAGCAGCTTAGGCGGGCCATCCTACAATGAG.

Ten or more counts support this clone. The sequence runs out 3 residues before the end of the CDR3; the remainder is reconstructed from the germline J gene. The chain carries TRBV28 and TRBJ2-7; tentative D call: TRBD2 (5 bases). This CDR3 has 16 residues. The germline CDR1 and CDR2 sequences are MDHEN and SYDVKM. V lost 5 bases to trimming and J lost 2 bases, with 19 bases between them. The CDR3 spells CASSTLSVANPYEQYF. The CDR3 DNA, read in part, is TGTGCCAGCAGTACTCTATCTGTAGCGAACCCCTACGAG.

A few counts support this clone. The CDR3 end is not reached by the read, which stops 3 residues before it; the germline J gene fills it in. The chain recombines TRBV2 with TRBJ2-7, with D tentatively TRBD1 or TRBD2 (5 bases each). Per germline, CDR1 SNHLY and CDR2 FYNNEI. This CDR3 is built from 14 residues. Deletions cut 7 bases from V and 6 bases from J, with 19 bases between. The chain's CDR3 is CASTEGSGSGEQYF. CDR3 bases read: TGTGCCAGCACCGAGGGGTCAGGTTCGGGCGAG.